This TCR beta chain was profiled in a study of sequential checkpoint blockade in melanoma. Treatment in this sample: randomized to nivolumab then ipilimumab (arm A) or the reverse (arm B). The table came from immunoSEQ multiplex PCR; TCRdb's copy has only in-frame clones and leaves some out. The sample holds just under 20,000 clones; about 80% are singletons and the top ten take approximately 38%. This TCR was sampled from a human donor with melanoma. The specimen comprised CD8+ T cells sorted from blood (inferred from file names), sampled from a patient given nivolumab and ipilimumab in sequence.

As DNA, the CDR3 is TGTGCCAGCAGTGACCACGACAGGTACGACCTTGGAGCTTTCTTT. It is translated as CASSDHDRYDLGAFF. The chain has TRBV6-1 and TRBJ1-1; D possibly corresponds to TRBD1 (6 bases). From germline, CDR1 is MNHNS and CDR2 SASEGT. The CDR3 contains 15 residues. V dropped 3 bases and J dropped 10 bases, with 21 bases sitting between them.